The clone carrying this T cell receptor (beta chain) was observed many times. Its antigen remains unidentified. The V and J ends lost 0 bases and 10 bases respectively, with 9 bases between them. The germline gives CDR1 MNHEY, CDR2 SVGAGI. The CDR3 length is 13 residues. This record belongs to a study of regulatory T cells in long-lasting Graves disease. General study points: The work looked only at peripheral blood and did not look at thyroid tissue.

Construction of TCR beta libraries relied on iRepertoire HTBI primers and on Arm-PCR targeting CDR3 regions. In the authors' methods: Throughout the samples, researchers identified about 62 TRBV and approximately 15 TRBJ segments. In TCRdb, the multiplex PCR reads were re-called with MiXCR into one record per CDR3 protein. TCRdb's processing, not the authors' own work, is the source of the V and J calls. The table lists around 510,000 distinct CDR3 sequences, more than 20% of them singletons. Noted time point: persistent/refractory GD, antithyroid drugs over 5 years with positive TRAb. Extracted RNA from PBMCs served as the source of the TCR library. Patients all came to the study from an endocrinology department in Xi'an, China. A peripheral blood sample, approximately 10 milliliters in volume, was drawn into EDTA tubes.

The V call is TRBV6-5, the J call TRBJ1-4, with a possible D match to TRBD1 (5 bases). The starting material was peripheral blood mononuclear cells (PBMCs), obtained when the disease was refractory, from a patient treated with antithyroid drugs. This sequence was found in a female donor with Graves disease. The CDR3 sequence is CASSYSGVGKLFF. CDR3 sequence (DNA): TGTGCCAGCAGTTACTCGGGGGTAGGAAAACTGTTTTTT.